Listed below are T cell receptor beta chains from one sample, sequenced in a study of blood T cell repertoires in COVID-19. The method was immunoSEQ multiplex PCR; TCRdb's version includes in-frame clones alone and lacks a portion of them. This sample yields about 200,000 clones, of which 87% are seen a single time; about 2.2% belongs to the top ten. Sequencing was performed on PBMCs or T cells enriched from blood (not recorded which). The source is a woman in her 30s who had recovered from COVID-19. Both conserved end residues are part of each CDR3. Each record gives: J gene, V gene, D gene, clone size, CDR3 protein, CDR3 DNA. A D gene is named only where the DNA matches it firmly. A clone size is listed for some rows: how often the clone was seen (once, few, many), or a class if it is expanded.

TRBJ1-5	TRBV19	TRBD1	-	CASSRRPGQGASHSNQPQHF	TGTGCCAGTAGTAGGCGACCGGGACAGGGGGCGTCCCATAGCAATCAGCCCCAGCATTTT
TRBJ2-3	TRBV24-1	TRBD1	-	CATSETTGAADTQYF	TGTGCCACCAGTGAAACGACAGGGGCGGCAGATACGCAGTATTTT
TRBJ2-7	TRBV5-4	TRBD1	few	CASSPQGAYEQYF	TGTGCCAGCAGCCCGCAGGGGGCCTACGAGCAGTACTTC
TRBJ2-1	TRBV7-9	TRBD1	once	CASSSDQTGGNYNEQFF	TGTGCCAGCAGCTCAGACCAAACAGGGGGAAACTACAATGAGCAGTTCTTC
TRBJ2-7	TRBV2	TRBD2	-	CASRRLANTYEQYF	TGTGCCAGCAGAAGACTAGCGAATACCTACGAGCAGTACTTC
TRBJ1-1	TRBV30	-	-	CAWSWDTGLNTEAFF	TGTGCCTGGAGCTGGGACACGGGCTTGAACACTGAAGCTTTCTTT
TRBJ2-5	TRBV7-9	-	-	CASSPPGAPRPETQYF	TGTGCCAGCAGCCCCCCAGGGGCTCCCCGGCCAGAGACCCAGTACTTC
TRBJ2-5	TRBV12-3/TRBV12-4	-	once	CASSQQETQYF	TGTGCCAGCAGTCAACAAGAGACCCAGTACTTC
TRBJ2-1	TRBV11-2	-	-	CASSLDPPGFPYNEQFF	TGTGCCAGCAGCTTAGATCCGCCGGGATTCCCCTACAATGAGCAGTTCTTC
TRBJ2-5	TRBV24-1	-	-	CATSPGTSQETQYF	TGTGCCACCAGCCCGGGGACTTCCCAAGAGACCCAGTACTTC
TRBJ1-1	TRBV18	-	-	CASSTGRNTEAFF	TGTGCCAGCTCAACAGGGAGGAACACTGAAGCTTTCTTT
TRBJ1-3	TRBV7-9	-	-	CASSPDYTIYF	TGTGCCAGCAGCCCAGATTACACCATATATTTT
TRBJ1-3	TRBV7-2	-	-	CASRIDTGSGNTIYF	TGTGCCAGCAGGATCGACACTGGCTCTGGAAACACCATATATTTT
TRBJ1-5	TRBV19	-	-	CASRRQVGNQPQHF	TGTGCCAGTAGGAGACAGGTTGGCAATCAGCCCCAGCATTTT
TRBJ2-3	TRBV4-2	-	-	CASSQPRAGIDTDTQYF	TGTGCCAGCAGCCAACCCAGGGCGGGGATTGATACAGATACGCAGTATTTT
TRBJ1-4	TRBV18	TRBD1	-	CASSPTTGEAIEKLFF	TGTGCCAGCTCACCAACTACAGGGGAGGCGATTGAAAAACTGTTTTTT
TRBJ1-2	TRBV2	TRBD1	once	CASSDPNRGLKDGYTF	TGTGCCAGCAGTGATCCCAACAGGGGGTTAAAGGATGGCTACACCTTC
TRBJ2-2	TRBV6-5	TRBD2	-	CASSYSGGKNTGELFF	TGTGCCAGCAGTTACTCGGGAGGGAAGAACACCGGGGAGCTGTTTTTT